This is a list of T cell receptor beta chains from one sample in a study of CD8+ T cells in alopecia areata. Generated by immunoSEQ multiplex PCR, the TCRdb table keeps only in-frame clones and is missing some. The sample yields 140,000 or so clones, 62% seen once. Specimen: CD8+ T cells sorted from blood. The source of these receptors is a human donor in good health. Each CDR3 is given with its conserved first and last residue. A D gene is named only where the DNA matches it firmly. Expanded clones get a size class; other rows say once, few or many, or leave the size out.

V gene	J gene	D gene	clone size	CDR3 protein	CDR3 DNA
TRBV7-6	TRBJ2-2	NA	few	CASSLAGGSPNTGELFF	TGTGCCAGCAGCTTAGCAGGGGGGTCCCCGAACACCGGGGAGCTGTTTTTT
TRBV2	TRBJ1-2	NA	once	CASSEALTGYGYTF	TGTGCCAGCAGTGAAGCGCTTACAGGCTATGGCTACACCTTC
TRBV5-6	TRBJ2-5	NA	once	CASSGTVEETQYF	TGTGCCAGCAGTGGGACTGTGGAAGAGACCCAGTACTTC
TRBV4-1	TRBJ2-5	NA	few	CASSEGGETQYF	TGCGCCAGCAGCGAAGGGGGGGAGACCCAGTACTTC
TRBV29-1	TRBJ1-5	NA	NA	CSVKGGDSYQPQHF	TGCAGCGTGAAGGGCGGGGACTCTTATCAGCCCCAGCATTTT
TRBV29-1	TRBJ2-5	TRBD2	NA	CSVGLAGGSETQYF	TGCAGCGTCGGACTAGCGGGAGGGTCAGAGACCCAGTACTTC
TRBV5-6	TRBJ2-2	NA	NA	CASSPIGQSRVGELFF	TGTGCCAGCAGCCCAATTGGACAGTCAAGGGTCGGGGAGCTGTTTTTT
TRBV2	TRBJ2-4	NA	few	CASSDRVTSITKNIQYF	TGTGCCAGCAGTGATCGTGTTACGTCCATTACCAAAAACATTCAGTACTTC
TRBV7-8	TRBJ2-5	NA	few	CASSPLVREKETQYF	TGTGCCAGCAGCCCACTAGTCAGGGAAAAAGAGACCCAGTACTTC
TRBV27	TRBJ1-5	TRBD1	NA	CASSGDRGWQPQHF	TGTGCCAGCAGTGGGGACAGGGGTTGGCAGCCCCAGCATTTT
TRBV5-6	TRBJ1-2	TRBD1	once	CASSYGQGADGYTF	TGTGCCAGCAGCTACGGACAGGGGGCCGACGGCTACACCTTC
TRBV29-1	TRBJ2-1	TRBD2	NA	CSVENGTSGIYNEQFF	TGCAGCGTCGAGAACGGGACTAGCGGGATCTACAATGAGCAGTTCTTC
TRBV27	TRBJ2-5	NA	NA	CASTLEETQYF	TGTGCCAGCACCTTGGAGGAGACCCAGTACTTC
TRBV29-1	TRBJ2-1	NA	NA	CSVYPGVENEQFF	TGCAGCGTTTATCCGGGAGTAGAAAATGAGCAGTTCTTC
TRBV30	TRBJ1-3	TRBD1	once	CAWSVATGGYVGNTIYF	TGTGCCTGGAGCGTAGCGACAGGGGGCTACGTAGGAAACACCATATATTTT
TRBV7-9	TRBJ2-6	NA	many	CASSQRRSGANVLTF	TGTGCCAGCAGCCAAAGGCGTTCCGGGGCCAACGTCCTGACTTTC
TRBV25-1	TRBJ1-1	TRBD1	few	CASSESGTGASGAFF	TGTGCCAGCAGTGAATCCGGGACAGGGGCCTCAGGAGCTTTCTTT
TRBV2	TRBJ1-3	NA	few	CASSEGGLDGNTIYF	TGTGCCAGCAGTGAAGGTGGCCTAGACGGAAACACCATATATTTT
TRBV29-1	TRBJ2-6	NA	few	CSVPTRDSLFKSGANVLTF	TGCAGCGTACCTACGCGGGACAGCCTCTTTAAGTCTGGGGCCAACGTCCTGACTTTC
TRBV27	TRBJ2-6	NA	NA	CASSPGSSGANVLTF	TGTGCCAGCAGTCCCGGAAGCTCTGGGGCCAACGTCCTGACTTTC
TRBV29-1	TRBJ2-2	TRBD2	NA	CSTAGDFGTGELFF	TGCAGCACGGCGGGGGACTTTGGCACCGGGGAGCTGTTTTTT
TRBV15	TRBJ2-7	TRBD2	NA	CATSRNQGLAREQYF	TGTGCCACCAGCAGAAATCAAGGACTAGCTCGGGAGCAGTACTTC
TRBV27	TRBJ2-7	NA	many	CASSLSPGIEQYF	TGTGCCAGCAGTTTATCGCCGGGAATCGAGCAGTACTTC
TRBV27	TRBJ2-6	NA	NA	CASSYITGSGANVLTF	TGTGCCAGCAGTTATATAACAGGCTCTGGGGCCAACGTCCTGACTTTC
TRBV14	TRBJ2-7	NA	NA	CASSQEGIYEQYF	TGTGCCAGCAGCCAAGAAGGAATCTACGAGCAGTACTTC
TRBV18	TRBJ2-1	NA	NA	CASSPRGWVHEQFF	TGTGCCAGCTCACCACGGGGTTGGGTTCATGAGCAGTTCTTC
TRBV10-2	TRBJ2-7	TRBD1	few	CASGTGGREQYF	TGCGCCAGCGGGACAGGGGGTCGGGAGCAGTACTTC
TRBV11-2	TRBJ2-3	TRBD2	NA	CASKLGLAGEIDTQYF	TGTGCCAGCAAATTGGGACTAGCGGGAGAGATAGATACGCAGTATTTT
TRBV7-9	TRBJ2-7	TRBD1	once	CASSSTGVGEQYF	TGTGCCAGCAGCTCGACAGGGGTGGGTGAGCAGTACTTC
TRBV29-1	TRBJ2-7	NA	few	CSVEGGTARPPYEQYF	TGCAGCGTTGAGGGGGGGACAGCGAGGCCTCCCTACGAGCAGTACTTC
TRBV7-9	TRBJ2-1	TRBD2	few	CASSLPISGNYNEQFF	TGTGCCAGCAGCTTACCGATTAGCGGGAATTACAATGAGCAGTTCTTC
TRBV29-1	TRBJ2-1	TRBD2	few	CSGIAGDAANEQFF	TGCAGCGGGATAGCGGGAGATGCAGCGAATGAGCAGTTCTTC
TRBV10-2	TRBJ1-5	NA	NA	CASSEQGLRQPQHF	TGCGCCAGCAGTGAACAGGGACTCCGCCAGCCCCAGCATTTT
TRBV19	TRBJ1-1	NA	NA	CASSIDSGENTEAFF	TGTGCCAGTAGTATAGATTCAGGAGAGAACACTGAAGCTTTCTTT
TRBV16	TRBJ2-2	NA	NA	CASSQVRNRMTGELFF	TGTGCCAGCAGCCAAGTAAGGAACAGGATGACCGGGGAGCTGTTTTTT
TRBV19	TRBJ2-1	NA	NA	CASSIHNEQFF	TGTGCCAGTTCCATACACAATGAGCAGTTCTTC
TRBV2	TRBJ2-1	NA	once	CASSEVNEQFF	TGTGCCAGCAGTGAGGTCAATGAGCAGTTCTTC
TRBV5-4	TRBJ2-3	TRBD2	NA	CASSFRASGRDTQYF	TGTGCCAGCAGCTTTAGGGCTAGCGGGAGGGATACGCAGTATTTT
TRBV9	TRBJ2-1	TRBD2	NA	CASSLRGSGGTYNEQFF	TGTGCCAGCAGCCTCCGCGGGAGCGGGGGAACCTACAATGAGCAGTTCTTC
TRBV7-9	TRBJ2-5	NA	NA	CASSFPPGEETQYF	TGTGCCAGCAGCTTCCCCCCGGGGGAAGAGACCCAGTACTTC
TRBV29-1	TRBJ2-7	NA	NA	CSVEGVDQTYEQYF	TGCAGCGTTGAAGGAGTGGACCAAACCTACGAGCAGTACTTC
TRBV11-2	TRBJ1-1	TRBD1	many	CASSLYVGQGEAFF	TGTGCCAGCAGCTTATACGTCGGACAGGGCGAAGCTTTCTTT
TRBV27	TRBJ1-5	NA	NA	CASKRAVNYQPQHF	TGTGCCAGCAAAAGGGCGGTAAATTATCAGCCCCAGCATTTT
TRBV4-1	TRBJ1-1	NA	NA	CASSLRSGNTEAFF	TGCGCCAGCAGCCTTCGGTCGGGAAACACTGAAGCTTTCTTT
TRBV4-1	TRBJ2-7	TRBD2	NA	CASSSLAGSSYEQYF	TGCGCCAGCAGTTCCCTAGCGGGATCCTCCTACGAGCAGTACTTC
TRBV4-1	TRBJ1-1	NA	once	CASSQAEVGTEAFF	TGCGCCAGCAGCCAAGCTGAGGTCGGAACTGAAGCTTTCTTT
TRBV19	TRBJ2-4	NA	NA	CASSIDIWDLTIQYF	TGTGCCAGTAGTATAGACATATGGGACTTAACTATTCAGTACTTC
TRBV29-1	TRBJ1-2	NA	NA	CSAEDRNGYTF	TGCAGCGCCGAAGACAGGAACGGCTACACCTTC
TRBV29-1	TRBJ2-2	TRBD2	few	CSGAAGVGAGELFF	TGCAGCGGCGCCGCGGGAGTAGGAGCCGGGGAGCTGTTTTTT
TRBV9	TRBJ2-7	TRBD1	few	CASSATGGQYEQYF	TGTGCCAGCAGCGCCACAGGGGGTCAGTACGAGCAGTACTTC
TRBV11-1	TRBJ2-3	TRBD1	NA	CASSFRQGAMPTQYF	TGTGCCAGCAGCTTTCGACAGGGAGCTATGCCTACGCAGTATTTT
TRBV27	TRBJ1-6	TRBD1	NA	CASSLTGGDSPLHF	TGTGCCAGCAGCCTGACAGGGGGCGATTCACCCCTCCACTTT
TRBV6-6	TRBJ2-7	TRBD1	few	CASSYSEDRPSYEQYF	TGTGCCAGCAGTTACTCGGAGGACAGGCCATCCTACGAGCAGTACTTC
TRBV13	TRBJ2-3	TRBD2	NA	CASSSWTSGSTDTQYF	TGTGCCAGCAGCTCCTGGACTAGCGGGAGCACAGATACGCAGTATTTT
TRBV29-1	TRBJ1-1	NA	NA	CSVEGRRGAFF	TGCAGCGTTGAGGGAAGGAGGGGAGCTTTCTTT
TRBV7-9	TRBJ2-7	TRBD2	once	CASSDQRGRDYEQYF	TGTGCCAGCAGCGATCAGCGGGGGCGGGATTACGAGCAGTACTTC
TRBV6-5	TRBJ1-1	TRBD1	NA	CASAIGTGVSEAFF	TGTGCCAGCGCCATCGGGACAGGGGTGTCTGAAGCTTTCTTT
TRBV27	TRBJ1-5	TRBD1	NA	CASSPGTGSQPQHF	TGTGCCAGCAGTCCCGGGACAGGCAGTCAGCCCCAGCATTTT